These 30 T cell receptor beta chains share one sample of origin, sequenced in a study of breast tumors, draining lymph nodes, adjacent tissues. Axillary draining lymph nodes of breast cancer patients supplied the node samples. TCRdb re-derived calls from the multiplex PCR reads in MiXCR, one entry per CDR3 protein. The profile shows about 180,000 distinct CDR3 sequences, 30% to 35% of them singletons. Sequencing used axillary lymph node tissue. The receptor source for this set is a female donor with breast cancer. Some clones in this sample may be carry-over from other donors' samples.

The chain is built from TRBV24-1 and TRBJ2-7; weak D call: TRBD1 (5 bases). The germline gives CDR1 KGHDR, CDR2 SFDVKD. The CDR3 contains 12 residues. The V gene lost 5 bases and the J gene lost 5 bases, with 9 bases spanning the gap. The CDR3 loop reads CATSVGADEQYF. In DNA, the CDR3 is TGTGCCACCAGTGTTGGGGCAGACGAGCAGTACTTC.

Only a few counts were recorded for this clonotype. A much more abundant neighbour one base away suggests this may be a read error. The CDR3 sequence: CSARETGTGRLPQHF. In DNA form, the CDR3 reads TGCAGTGCTAGAGAGACGGGGACAGGGAGGTTGCCCCAGCATTTT. This rearrangement joins TRBV20-1 to TRBJ1-5; TRBD1 matches at 9 bases. Losses at the gene ends were 0 bases for V and 9 bases for J; bases not matched to a gene: 9. Germline V lookup: CDR1 DFQATT, CDR2 SNEGSKA (reference sequence). This CDR3 comprises 15 residues.

Concerning this clonotype itself: Its ends do not fully match the called genes, so a read error is possible. The V call is TRBV6-1, the J call TRBJ2-7; the match to TRBD2 covers 13 bases. The CDR3 is made up of 15 amino acids. Germline CDR1 is MNHNS and CDR2 is SASEGT. The DNA of the CDR3 is TGTGCCAGCAGGGAAGGACTAGCGGGAGTGCGGGAGCAGTACTTC. Residues: CASREGLAGVREQYF.

This clonotype was counted many times. The genes are TRBV25-1 and TRBJ2-2, with 8 bases aligning to TRBD1. Looked up from germline, CDR1 is MGHDK and CDR2 is SYGVNS. The V gene end was trimmed by 1 base and the J gene end by 6 bases; junction bases not matched to a gene: 4. This CDR3 is 15 amino acids long. The CDR3 here is CASSESDRVSGELFF. DNA of the CDR3: TGTGCCAGCAGTGAATCGGACAGGGTTTCCGGGGAGCTGTTTTTT.

This clonotype was observed at least ten times. This chain joins TRBV27 and TRBJ1-4; D gene ambiguous. V lost 4 bases to trimming and J lost 0 bases, with 12 bases between them. Germline CDR1 is MNHEY and CDR2 is SMNVEV (reference sequence). The CDR3 covers 16 residues. In DNA, the CDR3 is TGTGCCAGCAGTTCGCGGACCGCCGCAACTAATGAAAAACTGTTTTTT. Amino acid sequence: CASSSRTAATNEKLFF.

This clonotype was observed at least ten times. This chain links TRBV6-2 or TRBV6-3 with TRBJ2-3; D not certain. Looked up from germline, CDR1 is MNHEY and CDR2 is SVGEGT. V was pared by 2 bases and J by 4 bases, with 10 bases between. CDR3 length equals 14 residues. CDR3 sequence: CASSYSGLPDTQYF. Written as DNA, the CDR3 is TGTGCCAGCAGTTACAGTGGGTTACCAGATACGCAGTATTTT.

This clonotype was seen at least ten times. V gene TRBV13 combines with J gene TRBJ2-7; D perhaps matches TRBD2 (5 bases). The V gene lost 5 bases and the J gene lost 0 bases, with 11 bases spanning the gap. The CDR3 loop spans 14 amino acids. Germline CDR1 reads PRHDT; CDR2 reads FYEKMQ (reference sequence). The CDR3 region is CASSPRGSSYEQYF. The CDR3 DNA sequence: TGTGCCAGCAGCCCAAGAGGGAGCTCCTACGAGCAGTACTTC.

This clonotype was found many times. The chain is built from TRBV20-1 and TRBJ1-5; D uncertain. This CDR3 contains 15 residues. V gave up 0 bases and J gave up 1 base, with 10 bases separating them. Germline V CDR1 and CDR2: DFQATT, SNEGSKA (reference sequence). For the CDR3, the DNA is TGCAGTGCTAGAGAGCCGAGTTTAAGCAATCAGCCCCAGCATTTT. It is translated as CSAREPSLSNQPQHF.

This clonotype was seen at least ten times. This chain links TRBV6-1 with TRBJ1-2; the D gene is possibly TRBD1 (5 bases). Deletions cut 7 bases from V and 3 bases from J, with 15 bases between. The CDR3 totals 14 residues. Looked up from germline, CDR1 is MNHNS and CDR2 is SASEGT. In nucleotides, the CDR3 is TGTGCCAGCAAATACGGCATGGGGGACTATGGCTACACCTTC. It yields the protein CASKYGMGDYGYTF.

As for this clonotype: The conserved phenylalanine or tryptophan normally closing the CDR3 is absent here, so this likely arose from a read error. This chain uses TRBV19 with TRBJ1-6; perhaps TRBD1 as D (5 bases). The germline V gene has CDR1 LNHDA and CDR2 SQIVND (reference sequence). This CDR3 contains 16 residues. The chain's CDR3 is CASSALYGAPNSPLHL. The CDR3 DNA reads as TGTGCCAGTAGTGCGCTTTATGGGGCTCCCAATTCGCCCCTCCACCTT.

This clonotype was observed many times. This chain links TRBV4-2 with TRBJ2-3; D is possibly TRBD1 or TRBD2 (5 bases each). Trimming took off 8 bases at V and 0 bases at J, with 12 bases between the two ends. The CDR3 totals 14 residues. Germline CDR1 reads LGHNA; CDR2 reads YNFKEQ. The CDR3 sequence is CASGGPRSTDTQYF. The DNA for the CDR3 is TGTGCCAGCGGGGGACCCCGCAGCACAGATACGCAGTATTTT.

This clonotype was seen at least ten times. V is TRBV9 and J is TRBJ2-3, with D perhaps matching TRBD1 (6 bases). V gave up 0 bases and J gave up 1 base, with 9 bases separating them. Germline CDR1 SGDLS, CDR2 YYNGEE. The CDR3 has 15 residues. In nucleotides, the CDR3 is TGTGCCAGCAGCGTAGCACAGGGACGCACAGATACGCAGTATTTT. Translated: CASSVAQGRTDTQYF.

This chain uses TRBV29-1 with TRBJ2-7; 9 nucleotides match TRBD1. Germline V gives CDR1 SQVTM, CDR2 ANQGSEA. The V segment lost 8 bases and the J segment 3 bases; nucleotides outside the gene matches: 5. The CDR3 is 12 residues long. The CDR3 DNA follows: TGCAGCTTCCGGGACAGGGTCTACGAGCAGTACTTC. Translated: CSFRDRVYEQYF.

This clonotype occurred many times. The gene calls are TRBV29-1 and TRBJ2-3; unclear D gene. The CDR3 covers 12 residues. V lost 0 bases to trimming and J lost 5 bases, with 6 bases between them. Germline CDR1 and CDR2: SQVTM and ANQGSEA. CDR3 sequence reads: CSVEDSGDTQYF. The CDR3 DNA sequence: TGCAGCGTTGAAGACTCGGGAGATACGCAGTATTTT.

This clonotype was counted only a few times. The rearrangement joins TRBV6-2 or TRBV6-3 to TRBJ2-3; 8 bases line up with TRBD2. From germline, CDR1 is MNHEY and CDR2 SVGEGT. J was trimmed by 0 bases and V by 5 bases; bases with no gene match: 4. This CDR3 has 15 residues. The CDR3 spells CASSLGLASTDTQYF. The DNA of the CDR3 is TGTGCCAGCAGTCTCGGACTAGCTAGCACAGATACGCAGTATTTT.

This clonotype was recorded many times. V is TRBV19 and J is TRBJ1-5, with 7 nucleotides matching TRBD1. Looked up from germline, CDR1 is LNHDA and CDR2 is SQIVND (reference sequence). V trimming: 6 bases; J trimming: 6 bases; junction bases outside the gene matches: 11. This CDR3 spans 15 amino acids. CDR3 sequence reads: CASSLETGRGQPQHF. The CDR3 nucleotides are TGTGCCAGTAGCCTCGAGACAGGGCGAGGTCAGCCCCAGCATTTT.

The chain combines TRBV10-3 with TRBJ1-4; possibly TRBD1 for D (5 bases). Germline V lookup: CDR1 ENHRY, CDR2 SYGVKD. The CDR3 is made up of 13 amino acids. V shed 6 bases and J shed 8 bases, with 13 bases lying between them. The CDR3 loop reads CAISGGDQEKLFF. The CDR3 DNA sequence: TGTGCCATCAGCGGGGGGGATCAGGAAAAACTGTTTTTT.

This clonotype was observed at least ten times. V and J are TRBV2 and TRBJ1-2, with D possibly TRBD1 on 5 matching bases. This CDR3 has 14 residues. Germline CDR1 and CDR2: SNHLY and FYNNEI. Between the trimmed V and J ends, which lost 3 bases and 6 bases, there was a span of 14 bases. The CDR3, as DNA: TGTGCCAGCAGTGAGCGAAGGCAGGGACATGGCTACACCTTC. This encodes CASSERRQGHGYTF.

This clonotype has just one count. This could be a read error, since a much larger clone is one nucleotide away. V usage is TRBV13 and J usage is TRBJ2-5; TRBD1 agrees at 11 bases. Germline CDR1 is PRHDT and CDR2 is FYEKMQ (reference sequence). J was trimmed by 4 bases and V by 5 bases; bases with no gene match: 6. The CDR3 is made up of 15 amino acids. The CDR3 nucleotides are TGTGCCAGCAGCCCACCGGGACAGGGGGGAGAGACCCAGTACTTC. It specifies CASSPPGQGGETQYF.

J is TRBJ2-5 and V is TRBV10-3, with TRBD1 matching over 11 bases. The CDR3 loop spans 16 amino acids. With V trimmed by 6 bases and J by 0 bases, 6 bases remained unmatched. CDR1 and CDR2 (germline): ENHRY, SYGVKD. CDR3 residues: CAISRTGGRDQETQYF. The CDR3, as DNA: TGTGCCATCAGCCGGACAGGGGGCCGTGACCAAGAGACCCAGTACTTC.

This clonotype showed up just a few times. A read error may explain this, as a much larger clone is one base away. The gene calls are TRBV20-1 and TRBJ2-1; D not resolved. The CDR3 spans 12 residues. Germline V gives CDR1 DFQATT, CDR2 SNEGSKA (reference sequence). CDR3 sequence (DNA): TGCAGTGCTAGTCGTTCCTACAATGAGCGGTTCTTC. This encodes CSASRSYNERFF.

This clonotype was recorded at least ten times. J is TRBJ2-7 and V is TRBV7-2; 9 positions agree with TRBD2. J was trimmed by 0 bases and V by 3 bases; bases with no gene match: 6. This CDR3 spans 16 amino acids. CDR1 is SGHTA and CDR2 is FQGNSA in the germline V gene. CDR3 sequence (DNA): TGTGCCAGCAGCTTGACTAGCGGACTTGGCTCCTACGAGCAGTACTTC. Translated, it gives CASSLTSGLGSYEQYF.

At least ten counts were recorded for this clonotype. The chain is built from TRBV11-3 and TRBJ1-4; 9 bases line up with TRBD1. This CDR3 spans 16 amino acids. Germline assignment: CDR1 SGHNT and CDR2 YENEEA. V trimming: 2 bases; J trimming: 12 bases; junction bases outside the gene matches: 13. The CDR3 nucleotides are TGTGCCAGCAGCTTAAGGGCCCGGACAGGGGAGGCTCAACTGTTTTTT. Translation: CASSLRARTGEAQLFF.

This clonotype was observed a handful of times. A much larger clone sits a single nucleotide away, making a read error possible. The chain employs TRBV11-2 and TRBJ2-1; 7 positions agree with TRBD2. V was clipped by 1 base and J by 10 bases; unmatched bases: 13. This CDR3 has 16 residues. Germline lookup yields CDR1 SGHAT and CDR2 FQNNGV. The CDR3 sequence is CASSLGLGPAGEEQFF. The CDR3 DNA sequence: TGTGCCAGCAGCTTAGGGCTGGGTCCCGCGGGAGAGGAGCAGTTCTTC.

The chain uses TRBV9 and TRBJ1-4; D may be TRBD1 (6 bases). Germline V lookup: CDR1 SGDLS, CDR2 YYNGEE. CDR3 length: 14 residues. V was cut by 4 bases and J by 8 bases, with 15 bases left in between. The CDR3: CASSPNPGEEKLFF. CDR3 DNA sequence: TGTGCCAGCAGCCCAAACCCAGGGGAAGAAAAACTGTTTTTT. Together with reference TRBV9 and TRBJ1-4, the CDR3 gives the full variable domain: DSGVTQTPKHLITATGQRVTLRCSPRSGDLSVYWYQQSLDQGLQFLIQYYNGEERAKGNILERFSAQQFPDLHSELNLSSLELGDSALYFCASSPNPGEEKLFFGSGTQLSVL.

The chain is built from TRBV28 and TRBJ2-7; 8 nucleotides line up with TRBD1. The CDR3 extends over 15 amino acids. In germline, CDR1 is MDHEN, CDR2 SYDVKM. The V segment lost 0 bases and the J segment 6 bases; nucleotides outside the gene matches: 7. The CDR3 spells CASSLWAGGCREQYF. CDR3 DNA sequence: TGTGCCAGCAGTTTATGGGCAGGGGGCTGTCGCGAGCAGTACTTC.

As to this clonotype: The conserved phenylalanine or tryptophan is not found at the CDR3 terminus, so this likely reflects a read error. The CDR3 DNA is TGCGCCAGCAGCCCACAGGAGAACACTGAAGCTTTCCTT. This encodes CASSPQENTEAFL. V gene TRBV5-1 combines with J gene TRBJ1-1, with D tentatively TRBD1 (5 bases). V was clipped by 4 bases and J by 1 base, with 8 bases between them. The CDR3 consists of 13 residues. Germline V gene lookup returns CDR1 SGHRS and CDR2 YFSETQ.

This clonotype has a count of ten or more. The chain is built from TRBV5-6 and TRBJ2-3; D may be TRBD1 (6 bases). The CDR3 runs 16 residues. The germline V gene encodes CDR1 SGHDT and CDR2 YYEEEE. Trimming removed 1 base from V and 0 bases from J, with 12 bases in between. The CDR3 DNA reads TGTGCCAGCAGCTTGAATCCAGGGGCTAGCACAGATACGCAGTATTTT. It encodes CASSLNPGASTDTQYF.

In its sample, this clonotype was seen many times. The chain has TRBV6-6 and TRBJ1-2, with D possibly matching TRBD1 (5 bases). V lost 2 bases to trimming and J lost 4 bases, with 14 bases between them. The CDR3 runs to 15 residues. CDR1 MNHNY and CDR2 SVGAGI come from the germline V gene (reference sequence). CDR3 nucleotides: TGTGCCAGCAGTTACGTCCCAGACAGAGTCTATGGCTACACCTTC. Translation gives CASSYVPDRVYGYTF.

Details on this clonotype: Given a much more abundant clone one base away, this may be a read error. The chain combines TRBV4-2 with TRBJ2-1; possibly TRBD2 for D (6 bases). This CDR3 region has 17 residues. Germline V CDR1 and CDR2: LGHNA, YNFKEQ. V lost 0 bases, J lost 5 bases, and 17 bases lay in between. CDR3 region: CASSQDQIGGSHNEQFF. CDR3 in DNA: TGTGCCAGCAGCCAAGATCAAATAGGAGGGTCCCACAATGAGCAGTTCTTC.